A selection of T cell receptor beta chains follows, all from one sample in a study of blood T cell repertoires in COVID-19. Libraries were prepared by immunoSEQ multiplex PCR; TCRdb keeps only in-frame clonotypes and omits some of them. The table includes 200,000 to 250,000 clones, 83% detected once. The sequenced sample was peripheral blood. Source of these receptors: a woman between 45 and 65 years old with acute or convalescent COVID-19. Each CDR3 is given with its conserved first and last residue. The order of the fields is J gene, clone size, V gene, CDR3 protein. The size of a clone is reported for some rows only, either as once, few or many, or as a class for expanded clones.

>TRBJ1-1|.|TRBV3-1/TRBV3-2
CASSAGTQNTEAFF
>TRBJ2-3|.|TRBV6-2/TRBV6-3
CASSYGTSGRGDTQYF
>TRBJ2-5|.|TRBV5-1
CASSLLPDSQETQYF
>TRBJ1-1|.|TRBV5-5
CASSWSRGSSAFF
>TRBJ2-3|.|TRBV7-2
CASSIGGGTDTQYF
>TRBJ2-3|.|TRBV7-2
CASSLRDPRTDTQYF
>TRBJ1-2|.|TRBV4-3
CASSQARASYGYTF
>TRBJ1-1|.|TRBV7-8
CASTPTGSMNTEAFF
>TRBJ2-1|.|TRBV24-1
CATSDQLAGVGNEQFF
>TRBJ1-5|.|TRBV6-2/TRBV6-3
CASSRTVFTSNQPQHF
>TRBJ2-3|.|TRBV6-2/TRBV6-3
CASSYRLAGSGRDTQYF
>TRBJ1-1|.|TRBV28
CASSLEGTGDRKAFF
>TRBJ2-2|.|TRBV10-3
CAIRGTSGANTGELFF
>TRBJ2-3|.|TRBV30
CAWATGMLTDTQYF
>TRBJ1-1|.|TRBV9
CASSLRPSGGTEAFF
>TRBJ1-2|.|TRBV24-1
CATSGAGGDYGYTF
>TRBJ1-2|.|TRBV30
CAWRAGVGGYTF
>TRBJ2-5|.|TRBV10-3
CAISEQDREETQYF
>TRBJ1-2|.|TRBV30
CAWSNTGVGSYGYTF
>TRBJ2-2|.|TRBV20-1
CSASFEGANTGELFF
>TRBJ1-3|.|TRBV9
CASSVDTLHSGNTIYF
>TRBJ1-2|.|TRBV20-1
CSGEEEFGYTF
>TRBJ2-1|.|TRBV5-5
CASSRGLGQDRVNEQFF
>TRBJ1-1|.|TRBV5-1
CASRAGTSGNTEAFF
>TRBJ2-1|.|TRBV3-1/TRBV3-2
CASSRPRVNEQFF
>TRBJ1-3|.|TRBV5-1
CASSSGGDPVSGNTIYF
>TRBJ1-2|.|TRBV2
CASSGTGGRNYGYTF
>TRBJ2-5|few|TRBV5-1
CASSLATAGQETQYF
>TRBJ1-1|.|TRBV6-2/TRBV6-3
CASSYSFSGNTEAFF
>TRBJ1-6|.|TRBV11-1
CASSSGTVNSPLHF
>TRBJ1-2|.|TRBV30
CAWMGTAYGYTF
>TRBJ1-4|.|TRBV5-1
CASSHGTGNEKLFF
>TRBJ2-1|.|TRBV7-6
CASSRYLTELNYNEQFF
>TRBJ2-1|.|TRBV7-3
CASSLTLGQGPPYNEQFF
>TRBJ2-1|.|TRBV5-4
CASSLGRSQVYNEQFF
>TRBJ2-7|few|TRBV4-3
CASSQDLLAGDYEQYF
>TRBJ1-3|once|TRBV3-1/TRBV3-2
CASAAGGAAGNTIYF
>TRBJ2-4|.|TRBV6-5
CATTAVDRRQNIQYF
>TRBJ1-4|.|TRBV19
CASSKSDRGNEKLFF
>TRBJ1-1|.|TRBV3-1/TRBV3-2
CASSQEQENTEAFF
>TRBJ2-7|medium-sized|TRBV2
CASHLAVHYEQYF
>TRBJ1-5|.|TRBV2
CASSDRGRQPQHF
>TRBJ2-2|once|TRBV28
CASSPPGTGELFF
>TRBJ1-1|.|TRBV27
CASSSPSRGNTEAFF
>TRBJ2-5|many|TRBV4-3
CASSQVRTSGGPYQETQYF
>TRBJ2-7|.|TRBV7-2
CASSPAGLAPEQYF
>TRBJ1-1|.|TRBV11-2
CASSLGLRGAEAFF
>TRBJ1-5|.|TRBV18
CASSPTTGWQPQHF
>TRBJ2-1|.|TRBV9
CASSVGGTSNNEQFF
>TRBJ2-7|.|TRBV21-1
CASSRQANSYEQYF
>TRBJ1-2|.|TRBV7-2
CASSEGDGYTF
>TRBJ1-3|.|TRBV6-5
CASRSREGEVTIYF
>TRBJ2-1|.|TRBV18
CASSSGLNNEQFF
>TRBJ2-5|.|TRBV24-1
CATSDLLGTSGEETQYF
>TRBJ1-1|.|TRBV20-1
CSAEAGTEAFF
>TRBJ2-7|.|TRBV7-6
CASSLAREGVGEQYF
>TRBJ1-2|.|TRBV4-3
CASSQAGRNGGYTF
>TRBJ2-3|.|TRBV28
CASCLIRGIGTDTQYF
>TRBJ2-4|.|TRBV7-2
CASSQGRWGSKNIQYF
>TRBJ1-4|.|TRBV6-1
CASSESGQGFEKLFF